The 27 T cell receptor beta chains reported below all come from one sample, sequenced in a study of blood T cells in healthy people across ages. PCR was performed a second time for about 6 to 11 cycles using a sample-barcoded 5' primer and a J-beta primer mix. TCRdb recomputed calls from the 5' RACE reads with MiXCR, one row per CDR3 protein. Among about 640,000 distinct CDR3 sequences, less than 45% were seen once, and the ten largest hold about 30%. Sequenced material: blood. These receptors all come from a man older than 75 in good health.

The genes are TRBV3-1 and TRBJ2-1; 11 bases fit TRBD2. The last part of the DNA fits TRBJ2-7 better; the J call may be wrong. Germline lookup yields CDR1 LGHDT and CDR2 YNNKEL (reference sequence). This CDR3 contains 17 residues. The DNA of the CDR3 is TGTGCCAGCAGCCAAGGGCTAGCGGGGGGCTCCTACAATGAGCAGTACTTC. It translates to CASSQGLAGGSYNEQYF.

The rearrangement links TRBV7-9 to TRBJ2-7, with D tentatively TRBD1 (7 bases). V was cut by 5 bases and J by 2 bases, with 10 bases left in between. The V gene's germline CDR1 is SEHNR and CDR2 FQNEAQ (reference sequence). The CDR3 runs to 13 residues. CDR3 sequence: CASSAGQPYEQYF. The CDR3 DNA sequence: TGTGCCAGCAGCGCGGGACAGCCCTACGAGCAGTACTTC.

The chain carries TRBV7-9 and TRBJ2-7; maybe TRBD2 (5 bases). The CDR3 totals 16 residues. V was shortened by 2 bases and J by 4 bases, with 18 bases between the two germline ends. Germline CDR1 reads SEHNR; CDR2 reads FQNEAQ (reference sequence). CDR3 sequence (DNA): TGTGCCAGCAGCTTAAGAGCAGCGCGGGTTCCTTACGAGCAGTACTTC. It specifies CASSLRAARVPYEQYF.

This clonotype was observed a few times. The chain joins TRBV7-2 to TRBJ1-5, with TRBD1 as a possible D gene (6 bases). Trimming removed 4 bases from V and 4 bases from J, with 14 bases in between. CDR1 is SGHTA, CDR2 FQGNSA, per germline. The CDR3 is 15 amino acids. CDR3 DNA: TGTGCCAGCAGCTCCCTGGCGGGGGCGAATCAGCCCCAGCATTTT. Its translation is CASSSLAGANQPQHF. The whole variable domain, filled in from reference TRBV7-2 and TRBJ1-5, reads GAGVSQSPSNKVTEKGKDVELRCDPISGHTALYWYRQSLGQGLEFLIYFQGNSAPDKSGLPSDRFSAERTGGSVSTLTIQRTQQEDSAVYLCASSSLAGANQPQHFGDGTRLSIL.

The CDR3 is CASSPYRAPAEQYF. The CDR3 nucleotides are TGTGCCAGCAGCCCTTACAGGGCCCCCGCCGAGCAGTACTTC. The V call is TRBV7-2, the J call TRBJ2-7, with D perhaps matching TRBD1 (6 bases). In germline, CDR1 is SGHTA, CDR2 FQGNSA. Trimming cost V 5 bases and J 6 bases, with 17 bases left between them. This CDR3 is built from 14 residues.

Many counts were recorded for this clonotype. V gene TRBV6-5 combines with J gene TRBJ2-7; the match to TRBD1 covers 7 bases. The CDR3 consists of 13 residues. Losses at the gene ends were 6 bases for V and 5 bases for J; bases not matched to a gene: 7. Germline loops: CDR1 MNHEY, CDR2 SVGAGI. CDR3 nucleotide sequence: TGTGCCAGCAGCAACGACAGGGTTAACGAGCAGTACTTC. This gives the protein CASSNDRVNEQYF.

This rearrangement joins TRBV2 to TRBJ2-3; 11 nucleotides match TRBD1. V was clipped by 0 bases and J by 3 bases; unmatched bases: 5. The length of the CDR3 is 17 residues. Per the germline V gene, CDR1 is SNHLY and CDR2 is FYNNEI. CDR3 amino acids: CASSEAYRDRGTDTQYF. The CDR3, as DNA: TGTGCCAGCAGTGAAGCTTACCGGGACAGGGGGACAGATACGCAGTATTTT.

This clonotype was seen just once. CDR3 DNA sequence: TGTGCCAGCAGTACCCGTGGGGGGCAAGTCTACAATGAGCAGTACTTC. It translates to CASSTRGGQVYNEQYF. The chain links TRBV6-2 or TRBV6-3 to TRBJ2-7; perhaps D is TRBD1 or TRBD2 (6 bases each). V lost 5 bases to trimming and J lost 7 bases, with 24 bases between them. CDR3 length: 16 residues. The germline V gene has CDR1 MNHEY and CDR2 SVGEGT.

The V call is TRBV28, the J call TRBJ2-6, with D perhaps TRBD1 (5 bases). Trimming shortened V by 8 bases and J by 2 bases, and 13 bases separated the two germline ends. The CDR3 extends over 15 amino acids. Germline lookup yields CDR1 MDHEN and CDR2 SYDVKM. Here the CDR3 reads CASLQGRAGANVLTF. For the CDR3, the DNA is TGTGCCAGCCTTCAAGGCAGGGCTGGGGCCAACGTCCTGACTTTC.

CDR3: CASSTSTGKNTEAFF. The DNA of the CDR3 is TGTGCCAGCAGCACGTCAACAGGGAAGAACACTGAAGCTTTCTTT. The V gene is TRBV7-6, the J gene TRBJ1-1, with D perhaps matching TRBD1 (6 bases). CDR1 is SGHVS, CDR2 FNYEAQ, per germline. The CDR3 has 15 residues. With 5 bases removed from V and 1 base from J, the gap between germline ends came to 14 bases.

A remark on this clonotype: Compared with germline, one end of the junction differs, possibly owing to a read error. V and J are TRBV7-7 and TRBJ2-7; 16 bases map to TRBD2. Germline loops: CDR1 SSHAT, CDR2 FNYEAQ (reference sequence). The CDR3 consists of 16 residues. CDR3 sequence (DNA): TGTGCTAGCACCCCCTTGGGGGGACTAGCGGGAGGGGGCGAGTACTTC. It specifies CASTPLGGLAGGGEYF.

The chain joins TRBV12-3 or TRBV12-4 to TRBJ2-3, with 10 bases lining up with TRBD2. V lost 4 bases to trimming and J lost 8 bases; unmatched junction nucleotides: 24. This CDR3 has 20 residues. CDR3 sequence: CASSSGGKVAGGRLLATQYF. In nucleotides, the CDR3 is TGTGCCAGCAGTTCTGGTGGAAAGGTAGCGGGAGGCCGCCTTCTGGCTACGCAGTATTTT.

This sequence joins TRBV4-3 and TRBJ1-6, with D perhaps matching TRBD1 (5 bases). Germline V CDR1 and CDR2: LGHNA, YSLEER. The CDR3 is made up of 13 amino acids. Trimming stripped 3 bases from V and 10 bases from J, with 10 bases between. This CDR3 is CASSQTALSPLHF. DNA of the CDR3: TGCGCCAGCAGCCAGACAGCTTTATCACCCCTCCACTTT.

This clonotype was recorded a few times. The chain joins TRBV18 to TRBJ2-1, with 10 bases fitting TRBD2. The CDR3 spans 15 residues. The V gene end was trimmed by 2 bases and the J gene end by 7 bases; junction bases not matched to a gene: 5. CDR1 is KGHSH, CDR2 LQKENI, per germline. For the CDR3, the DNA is TGTGCCAGCTCACCAAAGCGGGGGGGCCGAAATGAGCAGTTCTTC. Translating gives CASSPKRGGRNEQFF.

Here the CDR3 reads CASSPDREEYYEQYF. The CDR3 nucleotides read TGTGCCAGCAGTCCAGACAGGGAGGAATACTACGAGCAGTACTTC. The V call is TRBV6-5, the J call TRBJ2-7; tentatively, D is TRBD1 (7 bases). V lost 5 bases to trimming and J lost 3 bases, with 17 bases between them. The CDR3 is 15 residues long. CDR1 is MNHEY and CDR2 is SVGAGI in the germline V gene.

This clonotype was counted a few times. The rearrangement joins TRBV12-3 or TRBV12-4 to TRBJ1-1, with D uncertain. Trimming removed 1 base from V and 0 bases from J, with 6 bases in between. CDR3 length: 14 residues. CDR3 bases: TGTGCCAGCAGTTTAGGACACCTGAACACTGAAGCTTTCTTT. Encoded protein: CASSLGHLNTEAFF.

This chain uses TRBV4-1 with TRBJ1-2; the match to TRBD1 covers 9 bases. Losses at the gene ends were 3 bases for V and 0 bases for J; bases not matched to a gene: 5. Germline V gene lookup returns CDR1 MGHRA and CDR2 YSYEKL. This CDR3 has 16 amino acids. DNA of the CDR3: TGCGCCAGCAGCCAGGGACAGGGAATAACTAACTATGGCTACACCTTC. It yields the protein CASSQGQGITNYGYTF.

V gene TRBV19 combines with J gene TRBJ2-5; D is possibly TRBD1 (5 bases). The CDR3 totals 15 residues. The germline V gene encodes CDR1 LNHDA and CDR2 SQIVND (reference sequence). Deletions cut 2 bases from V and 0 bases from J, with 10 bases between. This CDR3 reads CASSIRAGNQETQYF. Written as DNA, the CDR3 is TGTGCCAGTAGTATACGGGCAGGGAACCAAGAGACCCAGTACTTC.

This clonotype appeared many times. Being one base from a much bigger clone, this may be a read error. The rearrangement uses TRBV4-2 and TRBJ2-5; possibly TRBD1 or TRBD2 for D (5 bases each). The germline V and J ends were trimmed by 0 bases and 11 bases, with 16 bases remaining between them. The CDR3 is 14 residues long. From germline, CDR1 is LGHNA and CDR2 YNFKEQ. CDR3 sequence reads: CASSQDRGYNEQYF. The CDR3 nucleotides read TGTGCCAGCAGCCAAGATCGGGGCTACAATGAGCAGTACTTC.

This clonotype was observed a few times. CDR3: CASSGQGRGMVSEAFF. The CDR3 DNA reads as TGCGCCAGCAGCGGTCAAGGGAGGGGAATGGTCTCTGAAGCTTTCTTT. V is TRBV4-3 and J is TRBJ1-1, with D perhaps TRBD1 (5 bases). The germline CDR1 and CDR2 sequences are LGHNA and YSLEER. The CDR3 is 16 amino acids. The ends were cut back, 5 bases at V and 6 bases at J, with 22 bases in the middle.

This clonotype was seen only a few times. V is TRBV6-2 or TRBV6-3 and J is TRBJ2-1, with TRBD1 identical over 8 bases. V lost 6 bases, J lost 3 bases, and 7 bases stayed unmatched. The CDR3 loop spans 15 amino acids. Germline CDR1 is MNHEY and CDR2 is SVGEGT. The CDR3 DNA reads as TGTGCCAGCAGAACGACAGGGGTTGGCTACAATGAGCAGTTCTTC. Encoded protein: CASRTTGVGYNEQFF.

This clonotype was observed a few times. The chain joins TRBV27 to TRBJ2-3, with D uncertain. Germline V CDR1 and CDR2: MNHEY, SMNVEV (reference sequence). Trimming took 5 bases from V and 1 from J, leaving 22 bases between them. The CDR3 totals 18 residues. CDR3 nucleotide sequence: TGTGCCAGCAGTCGGGCCCTCATCGGTGGCTCGGGCACAGATACGCAGTATTTT. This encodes CASSRALIGGSGTDTQYF.

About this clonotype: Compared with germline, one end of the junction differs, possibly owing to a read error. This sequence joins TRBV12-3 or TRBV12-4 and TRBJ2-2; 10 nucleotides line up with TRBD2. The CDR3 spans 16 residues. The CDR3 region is CASSFRGLAKTGELFF. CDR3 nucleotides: TGTGCCAGCAGTTTCCGGGGACTAGCGAAGACCGGGGAGCTGTTTTTT.

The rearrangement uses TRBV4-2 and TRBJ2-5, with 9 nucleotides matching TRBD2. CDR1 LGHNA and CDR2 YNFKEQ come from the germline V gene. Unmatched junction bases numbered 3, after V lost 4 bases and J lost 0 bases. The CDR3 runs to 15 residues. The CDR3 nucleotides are TGTGCCAGCAGCCCTGCGGGGGGGAACCAAGAGACCCAGTACTTC. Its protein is CASSPAGGNQETQYF.

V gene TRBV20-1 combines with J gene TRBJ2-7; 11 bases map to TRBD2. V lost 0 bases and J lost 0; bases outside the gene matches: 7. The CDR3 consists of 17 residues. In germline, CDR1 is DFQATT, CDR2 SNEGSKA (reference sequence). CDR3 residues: CSARETSSGRTSYEQYF. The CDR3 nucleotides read TGCAGTGCTAGAGAAACCTCTAGCGGGAGGACCTCCTACGAGCAGTACTTC.

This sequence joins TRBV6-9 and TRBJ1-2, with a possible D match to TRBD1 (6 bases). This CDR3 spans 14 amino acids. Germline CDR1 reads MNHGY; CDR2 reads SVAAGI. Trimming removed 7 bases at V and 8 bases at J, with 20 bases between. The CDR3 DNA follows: TGTGCCAGCACCCTCCTCCAGGGGCATCGGGGCTACACCTTC. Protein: CASTLLQGHRGYTF.

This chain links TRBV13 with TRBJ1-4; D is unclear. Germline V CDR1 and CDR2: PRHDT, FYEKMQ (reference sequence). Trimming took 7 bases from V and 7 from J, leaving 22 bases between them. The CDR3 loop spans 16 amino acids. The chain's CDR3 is CASNFKLRSGSEKLFF. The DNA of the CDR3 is TGTGCCAGCAACTTTAAGTTGAGGAGTGGAAGTGAAAAACTGTTTTTT.